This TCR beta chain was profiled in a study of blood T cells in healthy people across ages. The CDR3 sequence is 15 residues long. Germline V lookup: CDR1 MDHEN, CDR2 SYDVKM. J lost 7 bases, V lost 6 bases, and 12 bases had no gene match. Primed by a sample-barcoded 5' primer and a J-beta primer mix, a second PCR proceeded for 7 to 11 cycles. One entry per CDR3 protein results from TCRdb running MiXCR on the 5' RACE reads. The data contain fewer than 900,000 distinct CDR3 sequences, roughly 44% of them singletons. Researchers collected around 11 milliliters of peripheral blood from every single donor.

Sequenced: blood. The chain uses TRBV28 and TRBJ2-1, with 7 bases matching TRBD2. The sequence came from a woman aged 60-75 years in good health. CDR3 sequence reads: CASSSYGGRGNEQFF. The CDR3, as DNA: TGTGCCAGCAGCTCGTATGGCGGGAGAGGTAATGAGCAGTTCTTC.